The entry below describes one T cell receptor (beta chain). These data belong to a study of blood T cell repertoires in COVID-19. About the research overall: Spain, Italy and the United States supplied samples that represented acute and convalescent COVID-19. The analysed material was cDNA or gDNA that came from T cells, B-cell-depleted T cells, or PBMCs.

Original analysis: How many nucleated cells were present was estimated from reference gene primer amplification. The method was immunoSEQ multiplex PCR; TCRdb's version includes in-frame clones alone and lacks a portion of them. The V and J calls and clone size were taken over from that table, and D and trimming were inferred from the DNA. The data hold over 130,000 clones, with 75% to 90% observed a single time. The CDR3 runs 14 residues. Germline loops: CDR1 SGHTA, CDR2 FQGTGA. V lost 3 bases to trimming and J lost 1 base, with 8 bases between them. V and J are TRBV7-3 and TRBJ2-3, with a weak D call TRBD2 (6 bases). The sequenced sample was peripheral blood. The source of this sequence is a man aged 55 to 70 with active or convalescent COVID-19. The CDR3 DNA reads TGTGCCAGCAGCTTTACGGGAGGCACAGATACGCAGTATTTT. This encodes CASSFTGGTDTQYF.